These 16 T cell receptor beta chains came from one sample sequenced in a study of blood T cell repertoires in COVID-19. Produced via immunoSEQ multiplex PCR; TCRdb's table is partial and in-frame only. The sample consists of about 280,000 clones, 75% to 90% of them appearing once. The sample consisted of PBMCs or T cells enriched from blood (not recorded which). These receptors were collected from a woman in her fifties or sixties who had recovered from COVID-19.

Here the CDR3 reads CASSLKQGIWNTEAFF. In DNA form, the CDR3 reads TGTGCCAGCAGCTTGAAGCAGGGGATCTGGAACACTGAAGCTTTCTTT. The rearrangement joins TRBV7-2 to TRBJ1-1; maybe TRBD1 (6 bases). Germline CDR1 is SGHTA and CDR2 is FQGNSA. The CDR3 sequence is 16 residues long. Trimming left V 3 bases short and J 1 base short, with 15 bases between.

The CDR3 sequence: CASSQGRREGAGELFF. The CDR3 DNA is TGTGCCAGCAGCCAAGGAAGGAGGGAAGGGGCCGGGGAGCTGTTTTTT. V is TRBV4-2 and J is TRBJ2-2, with a tentative D call TRBD2 (6 bases). V was shortened by 1 base and J by 6 bases, with 15 bases between the two germline ends. This CDR3 contains 16 residues. Germline V lookup: CDR1 LGHNA, CDR2 YNFKEQ.

This chain connects TRBV15 to TRBJ1-4; TRBD1 agrees at 8 bases. With V trimmed by 0 bases and J by 7 bases, 19 bases remained unmatched. The length of the CDR3 is 20 residues. Germline V gene sequence: CDR1 LNHNV, CDR2 YYDKDF (reference sequence). DNA of the CDR3: TGTGCCACCAGCAGAGACGTACTAAAATTCAGGACAGGGTCGGGTGAAAAACTGTTTTTT. Protein: CATSRDVLKFRTGSGEKLFF.

The rearrangement joins TRBV29-1 to TRBJ2-6; D uncertain. The ends were cut back, 3 bases at V and 3 bases at J, with 3 bases in the middle. CDR3 length: 12 amino acids. Per germline, CDR1 SQVTM and CDR2 ANQGSEA. The CDR3 DNA follows: TGCAGCGTTGATATTGGGGCCAACGTCCTGACTTTC. Protein product: CSVDIGANVLTF.

The chain employs TRBV27 and TRBJ1-5, with D possibly TRBD1 on 5 matching bases. The CDR3 runs to 16 residues. Germline values: CDR1 MNHEY, CDR2 SMNVEV (reference sequence). V was clipped by 0 bases and J by 5 bases, with 14 bases between them. The CDR3 protein is CASSLSGMGGDQPQHF. CDR3 bases: TGTGCCAGCAGTTTATCCGGCATGGGGGGGGATCAGCCCCAGCATTTT.

This clone showed up just once. The rearrangement joins TRBV30 to TRBJ2-1; 9 bases match TRBD1. Germline V gene data show CDR1 as GTSNPN and CDR2 as SVGIG (reference sequence). V dropped 2 bases and J dropped 6; count of bases not matched to a gene: 2. The CDR3 spans 13 residues. CDR3 protein: CAWSLDRGNEQFF. The DNA for the CDR3 is TGTGCCTGGAGTTTGGACAGGGGCAATGAGCAGTTCTTC.

This sequence joins TRBV19 and TRBJ2-7; 10 bases agree with TRBD1. This CDR3 is built from 14 residues. The junction had 7 bases not matched to a gene; V was cut back by 5 bases and J by 6 bases. In germline, CDR1 is LNHDA, CDR2 SQIVND (reference sequence). Here the CDR3 reads CASSLDRGVAEQYF. As DNA, the CDR3 is TGTGCCAGTAGTCTGGACAGGGGGGTCGCCGAGCAGTACTTC.

This chain links TRBV5-1 with TRBJ2-7; the match to TRBD1 covers 8 bases. The V segment lost 4 bases and the J segment 4 bases; nucleotides outside the gene matches: 13. The CDR3 totals 16 residues. CDR1 SGHRS and CDR2 YFSETQ come from the germline V gene. For the CDR3, the DNA is TGCGCCAGCAGCCCGGGGGCCGGAACAGGGGGTTACGAGCAGTACTTC. Protein product: CASSPGAGTGGYEQYF.

Details on this clone: Other DNA sequences in the same sample also yield this CDR3. The V and J genes are TRBV15 and TRBJ1-5; 8 bases are a match to TRBD1. The V and J ends lost 5 bases and 4 bases, in that order; junction bases with no gene match: 1. This CDR3 comprises 13 residues. CDR1 is LNHNV, CDR2 YYDKDF, per germline (reference sequence). CDR3: CATSRDRNQPQHF. The CDR3 nucleotides read TGTGCCACCAGCCGGGACAGGAATCAGCCCCAGCATTTT.

This clone was counted at least ten times. J is TRBJ1-2 and V is TRBV4-1, with TRBD1 matching over 9 bases. CDR1 and CDR2 (germline): MGHRA, YSYEKL. The CDR3 is made up of 13 amino acids. The junction had 6 bases not matched to a gene; V was cut back by 5 bases and J by 8 bases. This CDR3 is CASSDTGGGGYTF. For the CDR3, the DNA is TGCGCCAGCAGCGACACAGGGGGCGGAGGCTACACCTTC.

The CDR3, as DNA: TGCGCCAGCAGTCCCGTGAGCAATCAGCCCCAGCATTTT. Its protein product is CASSPVSNQPQHF. This rearrangement joins TRBV10-2 to TRBJ1-5; D unresolved. This CDR3 contains 13 residues. CDR1 WSHSY and CDR2 SAAADI come from the germline V gene. Trimming removed 5 bases at V and 1 base at J, with 6 bases between.

The gene calls are TRBV10-1 and TRBJ1-1; no firm D call. Germline loops: CDR1 WNHNN, CDR2 SYGVQD (reference sequence). The V end lost 2 bases, the J end lost 1 base, and 17 bases lay between the germline ends. The CDR3 is 17 residues long. The CDR3 sequence: CASSELRTTRPNTEAFF. The DNA of the CDR3 is TGCGCCAGCAGTGAGCTTCGTACTACTAGGCCGAACACTGAAGCTTTCTTT.

In DNA form, the CDR3 reads TGTGCCAGCAGTCCCGGCCAGGGTTTTGGGAACACTGAAGCTTTCTTT. Residues: CASSPGQGFGNTEAFF. The chain couples TRBV28 to TRBJ1-1, with D possibly being TRBD1 (5 bases). In germline, CDR1 is MDHEN, CDR2 SYDVKM. Between the trimmed V and J ends, which lost 5 bases and 1 base, there was a span of 17 bases. The CDR3 contains 16 residues.

The J gene is TRBJ1-1, the V gene TRBV28; D is uncertain. Trimming took 6 bases from V and 4 from J, leaving 15 bases between them. Germline-derived CDR1 and CDR2 are MDHEN and SYDVKM. CDR3 length: 14 residues. CDR3 coding DNA: TGTGCCAGCAGAGCGGGCCTGTCGGGCACTGAAGCTTTCTTT. Protein product: CASRAGLSGTEAFF.

In this sample, this clone turned up many times. The genes are TRBV19 and TRBJ2-6; D not resolved. CDR3 length equals 13 residues. With 5 bases removed from V and 0 bases from J, the gap between germline ends came to 2 bases. Germline-derived CDR1 and CDR2 are LNHDA and SQIVND (reference sequence). CDR3 protein: CASSLSGANVLTF. CDR3 bases: TGTGCCAGTAGTCTCTCTGGGGCCAACGTCCTGACTTTC.

CDR3 bases: TGTGCCACCAGTGGTTCTAGCGGGGGCTCCTACAATGAGCAGTTCTTC. It codes for CATSGSSGGSYNEQFF. The rearrangement joins TRBV24-1 to TRBJ2-1; 10 bases are shared with TRBD2. V gave up 5 bases and J gave up 0 bases; unmatched junction bases: 3. Germline loops: CDR1 KGHDR, CDR2 SFDVKD. This CDR3 is built from 16 residues.